These T cell receptor beta chains were read from a single sample in a study of blood T cell repertoires in COVID-19. TCRdb keeps only in-frame clones here, not all; method: immunoSEQ multiplex PCR. The sample yields a few hundred thousand clones, approximately 91% seen once. Sequencing used PBMCs or T cells enriched from blood (not recorded which). The receptor source for this set is a woman in her thirties or forties who had recovered from COVID-19. CDR3s include the opening cysteine and the closing phenylalanine or tryptophan. Each record gives: clone size, V gene, J gene, D gene, CDR3 DNA, CDR3 protein. The D gene is left open where the match is weak. Where a row states a size, it is once, few, many or the class of an expanded clone; other rows omit it.

clone_size: NA
v_call: TRBV7-6
j_call: TRBJ2-5
d_call: TRBD2
cdr3_nt: TGTGCCAGCAGCTCGTTTACCGGGGGGGCCGTAGAGACCCAGTACTTC
cdr3_aa: CASSSFTGGAVETQYF

clone_size: NA
v_call: TRBV19
j_call: TRBJ1-3
d_call: NA
cdr3_nt: TGTGCCAGTATATCGGGACTAGAGGGAAACACCATATATTTT
cdr3_aa: CASISGLEGNTIYF

clone_size: NA
v_call: TRBV3-1/TRBV3-2
j_call: TRBJ2-5
d_call: NA
cdr3_nt: TGTGCCAGCAGCCAAGTTGAACGGGGGGCCGAGTACTTC
cdr3_aa: CASSQVERGAEYF

clone_size: NA
v_call: TRBV7-2
j_call: TRBJ2-2
d_call: TRBD2
cdr3_nt: TGTGCCAGCAGCTCTTTACTAGCGGGGACCGGGGAGCTGTTTTTT
cdr3_aa: CASSSLLAGTGELFF

clone_size: NA
v_call: TRBV18
j_call: TRBJ1-2
d_call: NA
cdr3_nt: TGTGCCAGCTCACCTCAGCTCGACGGAGTCTATGGCTACACCTTC
cdr3_aa: CASSPQLDGVYGYTF

clone_size: NA
v_call: TRBV30
j_call: TRBJ2-7
d_call: NA
cdr3_nt: TGTGCCTGGGGGCGTTCCTACGAGCAGTACTTC
cdr3_aa: CAWGRSYEQYF

clone_size: NA
v_call: TRBV11-3
j_call: TRBJ2-1
d_call: TRBD2
cdr3_nt: TGTGCCAGCAGCATAGGGAGGGGCGCGGTGGAAAATGAGCAGTTCTTC
cdr3_aa: CASSIGRGAVENEQFF

clone_size: NA
v_call: TRBV7-2
j_call: TRBJ2-1
d_call: TRBD2
cdr3_nt: TGTGCCAGCAGCGTACGTGGACTAGCCTACAATGAGCAGTTCTTC
cdr3_aa: CASSVRGLAYNEQFF

clone_size: NA
v_call: TRBV29-1
j_call: TRBJ2-7
d_call: TRBD2
cdr3_nt: TGCAGCGTTGATTCCGGGAGGGCGCGTGAGCAGTACTTC
cdr3_aa: CSVDSGRAREQYF

clone_size: NA
v_call: TRBV18
j_call: TRBJ2-7
d_call: NA
cdr3_nt: TGTGCCAGCTCACCAACGCAGAACCCCTACGAGCAGTACTTC
cdr3_aa: CASSPTQNPYEQYF

clone_size: NA
v_call: TRBV19
j_call: TRBJ1-4
d_call: TRBD1
cdr3_nt: TGTGCCAGTAGTATATTTCCGACAGGGGGCGGTGAAAAACTGTTTTTT
cdr3_aa: CASSIFPTGGGEKLFF

clone_size: NA
v_call: TRBV2
j_call: TRBJ2-4
d_call: TRBD1
cdr3_nt: TGTGCCAGCAGTGAAGCGCGGACAGGGGGGAACATTCAGTACTTC
cdr3_aa: CASSEARTGGNIQYF

clone_size: NA
v_call: TRBV19
j_call: TRBJ1-2
d_call: NA
cdr3_nt: TGTGCCAGTAGTATAGCGGCAGGGAACTATGGCTACACCTTC
cdr3_aa: CASSIAAGNYGYTF

clone_size: NA
v_call: TRBV19
j_call: TRBJ1-6
d_call: NA
cdr3_nt: TGTGCCAGTAGTATCAGGGGCAGGGGAAATTCACCCCTCCACTTT
cdr3_aa: CASSIRGRGNSPLHF

clone_size: NA
v_call: TRBV10-1
j_call: TRBJ2-7
d_call: NA
cdr3_nt: TGCGCCAGCAGTGATGGTCAGGCAACCTACGAGCAGTACTTC
cdr3_aa: CASSDGQATYEQYF

clone_size: NA
v_call: TRBV28
j_call: TRBJ1-6
d_call: TRBD1
cdr3_nt: TGTGCCAGCGGAGGGGACAGGGATAATTCACCCCTCCACTTT
cdr3_aa: CASGGDRDNSPLHF

clone_size: NA
v_call: TRBV5-5
j_call: TRBJ2-1
d_call: NA
cdr3_nt: TGTGCCAGCAGCTTAAATCGAGACAATGAGCAGTTCTTC
cdr3_aa: CASSLNRDNEQFF

clone_size: NA
v_call: TRBV29-1
j_call: TRBJ2-2
d_call: NA
cdr3_nt: TGCAGCGTTGAAGGGTGGCATGCCGGGGAGCTGTTTTTT
cdr3_aa: CSVEGWHAGELFF

clone_size: NA
v_call: TRBV6-5
j_call: TRBJ1-1
d_call: NA
cdr3_nt: TGTGCCAGCCGGGGGGGTCAGTGGGACACTGAAGCTTTCTTT
cdr3_aa: CASRGGQWDTEAFF

clone_size: NA
v_call: TRBV28
j_call: TRBJ2-4
d_call: TRBD1
cdr3_nt: TGTGCCAGCAGTACCGGACAGGGGGCAGGAAACATTCAGTACTTC
cdr3_aa: CASSTGQGAGNIQYF

clone_size: NA
v_call: TRBV10-3
j_call: TRBJ1-5
d_call: TRBD1
cdr3_nt: TGTGCCATCAGAAGTCAGGGGGAGAATCAGCCCCAGCATTTT
cdr3_aa: CAIRSQGENQPQHF

clone_size: NA
v_call: TRBV5-6
j_call: TRBJ2-5
d_call: NA
cdr3_nt: TGTGCCAGCAGCCCCGGGGCAGGGACACAAGAGACCCAGTACTTC
cdr3_aa: CASSPGAGTQETQYF

clone_size: NA
v_call: TRBV2
j_call: TRBJ2-3
d_call: TRBD1
cdr3_nt: TGTGCCAGCAGCTGGACAGGGGGCGCCGGGACAGATACGCAGTATTTT
cdr3_aa: CASSWTGGAGTDTQYF

clone_size: few
v_call: TRBV6-2/TRBV6-3
j_call: TRBJ1-6
d_call: NA
cdr3_nt: TGTGCCAGCAGTTACCCTAGGGGAGGAAATTCACCCCTCCACTTT
cdr3_aa: CASSYPRGGNSPLHF

clone_size: NA
v_call: TRBV27
j_call: TRBJ2-1
d_call: TRBD2
cdr3_nt: TGTGCCAGCAGCAAACCGGGACTAGCGGGGGATGAGCAGTTCTTC
cdr3_aa: CASSKPGLAGDEQFF

clone_size: NA
v_call: TRBV12-3/TRBV12-4
j_call: TRBJ1-1
d_call: NA
cdr3_nt: TGTGCCAGCAGCTTGACAGCGAACACTGAAGCTTTCTTT
cdr3_aa: CASSLTANTEAFF

clone_size: NA
v_call: TRBV29-1
j_call: TRBJ1-5
d_call: TRBD1
cdr3_nt: TGCAGCGTTGTGCAGGGGGCTAATCAGCCCCAGCATTTT
cdr3_aa: CSVVQGANQPQHF

clone_size: NA
v_call: TRBV11-3
j_call: TRBJ1-1
d_call: TRBD1
cdr3_nt: TGTGCCAGCAGCTTGAGACCGGGACAGCTGAACACTGAAGCTTTCTTT
cdr3_aa: CASSLRPGQLNTEAFF